This T cell receptor beta chain was observed in a study of blood T cells in healthy people across ages (dated by TCRdb to about 2015). Concerning the study at large: Template switching captured roughly one uniquely barcoded TCR beta cDNA molecule per two T cells in model experiments. Using deep sequencing normalized with unique cDNA molecular identifiers, the study measured how TCR beta repertoire diversity changes with age. Donors were grouped into four age groups: young (average about 15 years), middle-aged (about 40), aged (about 60) and long-lived (over 80). To avoid experimental bias, donors of different ages were randomly spread across the sequencing lanes. For two donors (one aged 18 to 29 and one aged 80 or older), the study analyzed two additional independent replicas of 1 million unique cDNA reads from the same blood draw. General findings and caveats noted by the study authors: A strong correlation was found between observed TCR beta diversity and the percentage of naive T cells measured by flow cytometry. Conclusive comparison of naive and antigen-experienced compartments was prevented by the profiling of bulk unsorted PBMCs. Estimates of total diversity based on one million sequenced T cells were considered lower bounds and underestimates. As age increased, observed TCR beta diversity per million T cells dropped in a roughly linear way, and a significant reduction was already evident by age 40. Donor CMV infection status was unknown, potentially confounding age-related changes in expanded clonotypes. Compared with the aged group, more naive CD4+ T cells, fewer expanded clones and increased TCR diversity were shown by the long-lived group, suggesting age selection.

About this clonotype: Which antigen it targets is not known. Base-call qualities are not available, and no considerably larger clone is one nucleotide away.

Deletion took 4 bases off V and 7 bases off J, with a span of 11 bases between the germline ends. Its CDR3 holds 13 amino acids, cysteine through phenylalanine. Only the CDR3 DNA stays, 39 bases, in frame from base 1. Via the germline V gene, CDR1 is MGHDK and CDR2 SYGVNS. The donors were around 39 Caucasian individuals from Russia, aged 6 to 90 years, who were systemically healthy. Each donor gave approximately 9.3 milliliters of peripheral blood, collected into EDTA-treated Vacutainer tubes. Ficoll-Paque density-gradient centrifugation was used to isolate PBMCs, with at least 7 million per sample. Total RNA was extracted from PBMCs with Trizol reagent, with at least 5 micrograms obtained per sample. Naive CD45RAhigh/CD27high T cell percentages were measured by flow cytometry on a PBMC aliquot from every donor. The library was prepared using 5' RACE. TCRdb names Illumina HiSeq 2500 as the instrument used. The second PCR ran for roughly 7 to 12 cycles and used a J-beta primer mix along with a sample-barcoded 5' primer. A unique molecular identifier was introduced onto each TCR beta cDNA molecule by a template-switch 5' adaptor carrying 12 random nucleotides. Each sample yielded at least 3 million CDR3-containing paired-end reads. First-strand cDNA synthesis was performed from all RNA using the Mint cDNA synthesis kit, with priming by a TRBC-specific oligonucleotide. Following uracil-DNA glycosylase treatment, all cDNA underwent a first 18-cycle PCR with the universal primers M1SS and BC2_uni_R. The original pipeline was this. For normalization, 1 million high-quality reads were randomly selected from each sample, with every read carrying a distinct molecular identifier. Instead of being binned into consensus sequences, reads with shared molecular identifiers were discarded. MiTCR, run with a Q25 quality threshold and the strictest error-elimination algorithm, handled CDR3 identification, clonotype clustering and error correction. A nonparametric unseen species model with Euler transformation was used to estimate lower-bound total TCR beta diversity. TCRdb reprocessing: public reads trimmed at Q25 with fastp, clones called with MiXCR, in-frame beta chains kept. CDR3 protein sequences are deduplicated, and each keeps its most common genes and DNA. V and J calls and clone size were set by TCRdb, not the authors. The sample table contains 920,000 or so distinct CDR3 sequences; only one count was recorded for more than 40% of them. The top ten clonotypes cover approximately 20% of the sample.

Recombination linked TRBV25-1 to TRBJ2-1, with the D segment identity uncertain. This sequence originates from a woman aged 55-69 years in good health. Material: blood. The CDR3 loop reads CASSALALNEQFF. The DNA reads as follows: TGTGCCAGCAGTGCCCTGGCCTTAAATGAGCAGTTCTTC.